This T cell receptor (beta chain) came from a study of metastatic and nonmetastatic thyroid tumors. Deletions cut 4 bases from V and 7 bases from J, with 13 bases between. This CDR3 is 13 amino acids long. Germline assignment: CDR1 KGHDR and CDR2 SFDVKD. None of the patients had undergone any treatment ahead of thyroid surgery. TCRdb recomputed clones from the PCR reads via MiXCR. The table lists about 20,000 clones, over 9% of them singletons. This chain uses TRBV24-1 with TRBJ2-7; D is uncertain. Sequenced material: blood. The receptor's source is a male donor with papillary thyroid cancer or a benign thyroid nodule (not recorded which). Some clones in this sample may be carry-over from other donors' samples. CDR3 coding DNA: TGTGCCACCAGTGACTCCGGGTCTGGGGAGCAGTACTTC. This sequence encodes CATSDSGSGEQYF.